Below, 11 T cell receptor beta chains from the same sample are listed, as sequenced in a study of Graves' ophthalmopathy and Graves' hyperthyroidism. Amplifying from RNA transcripts, the study obtained TCR beta CDR3 regions. First-round RT-PCR relied on HTBI primers, and a second-round multiplex PCR came next. TCRdb re-called the multiplex PCR reads with MiXCR, one entry per CDR3 protein. The table lists around 520,000 distinct CDR3 sequences, 39% of them singletons. Sequencing used peripheral blood or thyroid tissue (not recorded which). These receptors were obtained from an adult man with Graves' hyperthyroidism.

The rearrangement joins TRBV5-1 to TRBJ1-1; D is uncertain. Germline V gene data show CDR1 as SGHRS and CDR2 as YFSETQ. The ends were cut back, 3 bases at V and 6 bases at J, with 12 bases in the middle. The CDR3 is 13 residues long. The CDR3 protein is CASSSGEGSEAFF. Written as DNA, the CDR3 is TGCGCCAGCAGCTCGGGAGAGGGCTCTGAAGCTTTCTTT.

The J gene is TRBJ2-7, the V gene TRBV29-1; no clear D gene. This CDR3 spans 13 amino acids. Germline V gene lookup returns CDR1 SQVTM and CDR2 ANQGSEA. The germline V and J ends were trimmed by 4 bases and 0 bases, with 10 bases remaining between them. CDR3 DNA sequence: TGCAGCGTTGGTACATCACCCTCCTACGAGCAGTACTTC. It yields the protein CSVGTSPSYEQYF.

The rearrangement links TRBV24-1 to TRBJ2-3, with D possibly called TRBD1 or TRBD2 (5 bases each). The CDR3 runs to 15 residues. Germline V gene lookup returns CDR1 KGHDR and CDR2 SFDVKD. Trimming took off 3 bases at V and 2 bases at J, with 11 bases between the two ends. The CDR3 sequence: CATSDMGRYTDTQYF. In DNA form, the CDR3 reads TGTGCCACCAGTGATATGGGACGGTACACAGATACGCAGTATTTT.

The gene calls are TRBV15 and TRBJ1-1; D gene unclear. V shed 3 bases and J shed 0 bases, with 11 bases lying between them. Looked up from germline, CDR1 is LNHNV and CDR2 is YYDKDF (reference sequence). The CDR3 is 15 residues long. DNA of the CDR3: TGTGCCACCAGCAGCACGGACGGACTGAACACTGAAGCTTTCTTT. Protein sequence: CATSSTDGLNTEAFF.

This clonotype was found once. A much larger clone differs from this one at a single base, so this may be a read error. The CDR3 here is CASIFAASNYGCTF. CDR3 coding DNA: TGTGCCAGCATCTTCGCGGCCTCTAACTATGGCTGCACCTTC. V usage is TRBV5-6 and J usage is TRBJ1-2; D is undetermined. Germline V gene sequence: CDR1 SGHDT, CDR2 YYEEEE. This CDR3 comprises 14 residues.

In the case of this clonotype: A junction end diverges from the germline sequence, so it may reflect a read error. The CDR3, as DNA: TGTGCCAGTTCACCGGACATAGCCTCCTCTGGAAACACCATATATTTT. As protein: CASSPDIASSGNTIYF. The rearrangement links TRBV18 to TRBJ1-3; D may be TRBD1 (5 bases). Germline V gene sequence: CDR1 KGHSH, CDR2 LQKENI. CDR3 length equals 16 residues.

There are a few counts of this clonotype. The gene calls are TRBV27 and TRBJ1-6; D is undetermined. Germline CDR1 reads MNHEY; CDR2 reads SMNVEV (reference sequence). This CDR3 has 15 amino acids. V was clipped by 0 bases and J by 7 bases, with 10 bases between them. As DNA, the CDR3 is TGTGCCAGCAGTTTATCGGTAGCGGTGAATTCACCCCTCCACTTT. Its protein is CASSLSVAVNSPLHF.

The chain carries TRBV6-6 and TRBJ1-2; no reliable D call. There are 13 residues in the CDR3. Per germline, CDR1 MNHNY and CDR2 SVGAGI (reference sequence). V was trimmed by 5 bases and J by 2 bases, leaving 9 bases between them. This chain's CDR3 is CASSPPQNYGYTF. The CDR3 DNA reads as TGTGCCAGCAGTCCCCCCCAGAACTATGGCTACACCTTC.

This clonotype was observed many times. The CDR3 nucleotides read TGTGCCAGCAGCCCCTACGGGGAGGGGGAAAAACTGTTTTTT. It translates to CASSPYGEGEKLFF. This chain uses TRBV12-3 or TRBV12-4 with TRBJ1-4, with D possibly being TRBD1 (5 bases). Trimming removed 6 bases at V and 8 bases at J, with 16 bases between. The CDR3 has 14 residues.

This clonotype was observed at least ten times. V usage is TRBV29-1 and J usage is TRBJ1-2, with D possibly being TRBD1 (6 bases). CDR3 length: 16 amino acids. CDR1 is SQVTM and CDR2 is ANQGSEA in the germline V gene. Deletions cut 2 bases from V and 2 bases from J, with 18 bases between. The DNA for the CDR3 is TGCAGCGTTGAATCTTGGGGTGCAGGGGAGAACTATGGCTACACCTTC. This gives the protein CSVESWGAGENYGYTF. The whole variable domain, remainder taken from reference TRBV29-1 and TRBJ1-2, is SAVISQKPSRDICQRGTSLTIQCQVDSQVTMMFWYRQQPGQSLTLIATANQGSEATYESGFVIDKFPISRPNLTFSTLTVSNMSPEDSSIYLCSVESWGAGENYGYTFGSGTRLTVV.

This clonotype was observed a handful of times. The chain has TRBV7-2 and TRBJ2-7; D tentatively fits TRBD1 or TRBD2 (7 bases each). With the DNA end fitting TRBJ2-1 better, the J assignment may be wrong. This CDR3 comprises 16 residues. The V gene's germline CDR1 is SGHTA and CDR2 FQGNSA. CDR3 sequence (DNA): TGTGCCAGCAGTAGAAGGGGAGGGGGCCTAAACAATGAGCAGTTCTTC. Translating it yields CASSRRGGGLNNEQFF.